The clone carrying this T cell receptor (beta chain) has just a few counts. The CDR3 has 11 residues. The germline V gene encodes CDR1 SQVTM and CDR2 ANQGSEA. Trimming stripped 7 bases from V and 4 bases from J, with 11 bases between. Seattle enrolled patients during active infection and tracked them longitudinally. Data came from immunoSEQ multiplex PCR; TCRdb stores just in-frame clones and leaves some out. The data contain around 310,000 clones, 90% of them singletons. This entry comes from a study of blood T cell repertoires in COVID-19. This chain uses TRBV29-1 with TRBJ2-7; tentatively, D is TRBD1 (5 bases). The sequence was collected from a woman aged 25 to 45 with COVID-19, enrolled during active disease. Sample: peripheral blood. The CDR3 spells CSGSAGYEQYF. DNA of the CDR3: TGCAGCGGGTCGGCAGGGTACGAGCAGTACTTC.